Shown below are 19 T cell receptor beta chains from a single sample sequenced in a study of graft-versus-host responses after intestinal transplantation. Their target antigens are unknown. Here immunoSEQ multiplex PCR was the method, and the copy in TCRdb shows in-frame clones only, minus some. The repertoire holds approximately 82,000 clones, approximately 95% seen once, with about 1.1% in the top ten. Sequencing was performed on unstimulated CD8+ T cells sorted from spleen or lymph node cells, taken before transplant. The receptors originated from a human donor who was the organ donor for an intestinal transplant.

The gene calls are TRBV9 and TRBJ1-1; TRBD1 matches 12 bases. The V and J ends lost 4 bases and 3 bases, in that order; junction bases with no gene match: 13. This CDR3 region has 18 residues. The germline gives CDR1 SGDLS, CDR2 YYNGEE. The CDR3 loop reads CASSWRGTGGADYTEAFF. In DNA, the CDR3 is TGTGCCAGCAGCTGGAGAGGGACAGGGGGCGCGGACTACACTGAAGCTTTCTTT.

The V call is TRBV27, the J call TRBJ2-7, with 8 bases lining up with TRBD2. Germline V gene sequence: CDR1 MNHEY, CDR2 SMNVEV (reference sequence). This CDR3 spans 13 amino acids. The ends lost 4 bases at V and 5 bases at J; junction bases unmatched: 4. CDR3 residues: CASSSGLGNEQYF. CDR3 nucleotides: TGTGCCAGCAGTTCGGGACTAGGTAACGAGCAGTACTTC.

V gene TRBV28 combines with J gene TRBJ1-2; D gene uncertain. The ends were cut back, 6 bases at V and 4 bases at J, with 18 bases in the middle. The CDR3 runs to 15 residues. From germline, CDR1 is MDHEN and CDR2 SYDVKM. The CDR3, as DNA: TGTGCCAGCAGCCTTACTGTCCCGGGAAGCTATGGCTACACCTTC. This gives the protein CASSLTVPGSYGYTF.

The chain couples TRBV2 to TRBJ2-7, with 8 nucleotides matching TRBD2. V lost 3 bases and J lost 0; bases outside the gene matches: 4. The V gene's germline CDR1 is SNHLY and CDR2 FYNNEI. This CDR3 is built from 15 residues. CDR3 sequence (DNA): TGTGCCAGCAGTGAGGAGCGGGGGTCCTCCTACGAGCAGTACTTC. It is translated as CASSEERGSSYEQYF.

The chain couples TRBV7-8 to TRBJ2-7; D might be TRBD2 (6 bases). The CDR3 sequence is 16 residues long. V lost 4 bases and J lost 0, with 16 bases in between. Germline CDR1 SGHVS, CDR2 FQNEAQ. The CDR3 loop reads CASSSKQGLGSYEQYF. The CDR3 DNA reads TGTGCCAGCAGCTCCAAGCAGGGACTCGGCTCCTACGAGCAGTACTTC.

This clone appeared a single time. The chain is built from TRBV27 and TRBJ2-7; D uncertain. The CDR3 is 13 amino acids. V was trimmed by 6 bases and J by 4 bases, leaving 13 bases between them. CDR1 MNHEY and CDR2 SMNVEV come from the germline V gene (reference sequence). Here the CDR3 reads CASSSEPPYEQYF. The DNA of the CDR3 is TGTGCCAGCAGCTCCGAGCCACCTTACGAGCAGTACTTC.

J is TRBJ2-7 and V is TRBV5-5; no definite D call. V lost 3 bases and J lost 2, with 9 bases in between. CDR3 length equals 13 residues. CDR1 is SGHKS, CDR2 YYEKEE, per germline (reference sequence). The DNA of the CDR3 is TGTGCCAGCAGCTGGCCGGGTACCTACGAGCAGTACTTC. The encoded protein is CASSWPGTYEQYF.

This chain connects TRBV9 to TRBJ1-2; D is possibly TRBD1 (5 bases). This CDR3 is built from 13 residues. The ends were cut back, 2 bases at V and 4 bases at J, with 9 bases in the middle. The germline V gene has CDR1 SGDLS and CDR2 YYNGEE. This CDR3 is CASSVGHTYGYTF. CDR3 nucleotide sequence: TGTGCCAGCAGCGTCGGACACACCTATGGCTACACCTTC.

The genes are TRBV11-2 and TRBJ2-1; D ambiguous. Trimming shortened V by 4 bases and J by 12 bases, and 10 bases separated the two germline ends. Germline V CDR1 and CDR2: SGHAT, FQNNGV. The CDR3 is 11 amino acids. CDR3 bases: TGTGCCAGCAGCTACATCGTTGGGCAGTTCTTC. Amino acids: CASSYIVGQFF.

The rearrangement links TRBV11-3 to TRBJ2-6; D ambiguous. Trimming stripped 1 base from V and 0 bases from J, with 13 bases between. There are 18 residues in the CDR3. Germline V CDR1 and CDR2: SGHNT, YENEEA. This CDR3 reads CASSLGAGGSSGANVLTF. The DNA for the CDR3 is TGTGCCAGCAGCTTAGGGGCAGGTGGGTCCTCTGGGGCCAACGTCCTGACTTTC.

The V gene is TRBV25-1, the J gene TRBJ1-2; 9 bases are shared with TRBD1. The CDR3 covers 18 residues. Germline V gene sequence: CDR1 MGHDK, CDR2 SYGVNS. V was clipped by 3 bases and J by 2 bases; unmatched bases: 13. The CDR3 is CASSDYGGQGITNYGYTF. CDR3 in DNA: TGTGCCAGCAGTGATTACGGGGGACAGGGTATTACCAACTATGGCTACACCTTC.

The CDR3 region is CASSQDLHGGLGANEQYF. CDR3 bases: TGCGCCAGCAGCCAAGATCTACACGGGGGGCTAGGGGCCAACGAGCAGTACTTC. The genes are TRBV4-3 and TRBJ2-7; perhaps TRBD2 as D (7 bases). The CDR3 has 18 residues. Germline CDR1 reads LGHNA; CDR2 reads YSLEER. The ends were cut back, 0 bases at V and 5 bases at J, with 23 bases in the middle.

Concerning this clone: Within the sample, other DNA sequences also encode this same CDR3. As DNA, the CDR3 is TGTGCCAGCAGTACTGCAACTAATGAAAAACTGTTTTTT. This sequence encodes CASSTATNEKLFF. The V call is TRBV28, the J call TRBJ1-4; D call uncertain. Trimming took off 5 bases at V and 0 bases at J, with 4 bases between the two ends. The germline V gene encodes CDR1 MDHEN and CDR2 SYDVKM. This CDR3 is built from 13 residues.

CDR3 DNA: TGTGCCAGCAGCCAAGATCGGGCTAGCGGAGGCGGGGAGCTGTTTTTT. It encodes CASSQDRASGGGELFF. This rearrangement joins TRBV4-2 to TRBJ2-2, with TRBD2 identical over 7 bases. V was clipped by 0 bases and J by 7 bases; unmatched bases: 8. The V gene's germline CDR1 is LGHNA and CDR2 YNFKEQ. The CDR3 runs 16 residues.

CDR3 sequence (DNA): TGTGCCAGTAGTATGAACAGATACACAGATACGCAGTATTTT. Protein product: CASSMNRYTDTQYF. The chain links TRBV19 to TRBJ2-3, with D unresolved. The CDR3 extends over 14 amino acids. Germline V gene sequence: CDR1 LNHDA, CDR2 SQIVND (reference sequence). The germline V and J ends were trimmed by 3 bases and 2 bases, with 9 bases remaining between them. The whole variable domain, filled in from reference TRBV19 and TRBJ2-3, reads DGGITQSPKYLFRKEGQNVTLSCEQNLNHDAMYWYRQDPGQGLRLIYYSQIVNDFQKGDIAEGYSVSREKKESFPLTVTSAQKNPTAFYLCASSMNRYTDTQYFGPGTRLTVL.

This clone was counted a single time. This chain uses TRBV7-2 with TRBJ2-7; the D gene is possibly TRBD2 (7 bases). Deletions cut 5 bases from V and 2 bases from J, with 22 bases between. This CDR3 is built from 17 residues. Germline CDR1 reads SGHTA; CDR2 reads FQGNSA. The chain's CDR3 is CASSLKSSGKGAYEQYF. CDR3 DNA: TGTGCCAGCAGCCTGAAATCAAGCGGGAAGGGGGCCTACGAGCAGTACTTC. The full variable domain, with the rest looked up from reference TRBV7-2 and TRBJ2-7, is GAGVSQSPSNKVTEKGKDVELRCDPISGHTALYWYRQSLGQGLEFLIYFQGNSAPDKSGLPSDRFSAERTGGSVSTLTIQRTQQEDSAVYLCASSLKSSGKGAYEQYFGPGTRLTVT.

The gene calls are TRBV15 and TRBJ1-1; no clear D gene. CDR1 LNHNV and CDR2 YYDKDF come from the germline V gene (reference sequence). Trimming cost V 4 bases and J 1 base, with 10 bases left between them. The CDR3 is 14 amino acids. The CDR3 is CATSNLAGNTEAFF. CDR3 bases: TGTGCCACCAGCAATTTGGCAGGGAACACTGAAGCTTTCTTT.

The genes are TRBV4-1 and TRBJ2-1; 12 nucleotides align to TRBD2. CDR1 is MGHRA and CDR2 is YSYEKL in the germline V gene. The ends lost 0 bases at V and 6 bases at J; junction bases unmatched: 9. The CDR3 is 18 amino acids. CDR3 in DNA: TGCGCCAGCAGCCAAGAGCAGGCTAGCGGGGGGGCCCTCAATGAGCAGTTCTTC. Translating it yields CASSQEQASGGALNEQFF.

The chain joins TRBV7-9 to TRBJ1-3; 8 nucleotides match TRBD1. Trimming took 1 base from V and 5 from J; bases not matched to a gene: 4. The germline CDR1 and CDR2 sequences are SEHNR and FQNEAQ (reference sequence). The CDR3 extends over 15 amino acids. The DNA for the CDR3 is TGTGCCAGCAGCTTAGGCACAGGGGGGAGAAACACCATATATTTT. Protein sequence: CASSLGTGGRNTIYF.